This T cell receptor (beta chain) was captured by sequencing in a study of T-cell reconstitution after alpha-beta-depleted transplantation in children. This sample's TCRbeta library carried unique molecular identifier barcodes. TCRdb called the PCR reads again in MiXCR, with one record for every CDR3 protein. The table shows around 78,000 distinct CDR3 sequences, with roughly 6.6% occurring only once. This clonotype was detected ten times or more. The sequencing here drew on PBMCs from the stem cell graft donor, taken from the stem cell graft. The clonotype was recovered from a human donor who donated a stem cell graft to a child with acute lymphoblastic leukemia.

CDR3 bases: TGCGCCAGCAGCCAAATCGGAAATTCACCCCTCCACTTT. Protein: CASSQIGNSPLHF. J is TRBJ1-6 and V is TRBV4-3; D gene ambiguous. V shed 2 bases and J shed 7 bases, with 6 bases lying between them. CDR3 size: 13 residues. The germline gives CDR1 LGHNA, CDR2 YSLEER.